These T cell receptor beta chains were read from a single sample in a study of breast tumors, draining lymph nodes, adjacent tissues. TCRdb re-called the multiplex PCR reads through MiXCR, storing one row per CDR3 protein. The repertoire consists of 160,000 or so distinct CDR3 sequences, with 25% to 40% occurring once and the leading ten covering 3% to 4.5%. Material for sequencing was axillary lymph node tissue. These receptors all come from a female donor with breast cancer. Some clones in this sample may be carry-over from other donors' samples. Both conserved end residues are part of each CDR3. Fields, in order: CDR3 protein, CDR3 DNA, clone size, J gene, CDR3 length, D gene, V gene. A D gene is named only where the DNA matches it firmly. The size field is filled for only some rows; it gives once, few, many or a size class.

CDR3 protein: CSATLTDTQYF; CDR3 DNA: TGCAGTGCTACGCTTACAGATACGCAGTATTTT; clone size: many; J gene: TRBJ2-3; CDR3 length: 11; D gene: NA; V gene: TRBV20-1
CDR3 protein: CASSLNGAGGELFF; CDR3 DNA: TGTGCCAGCAGTCTAAACGGGGCGGGCGGGGAGCTGTTTTTT; clone size: NA; J gene: TRBJ2-2; CDR3 length: 14; D gene: NA; V gene: TRBV12-3/TRBV12-4
CDR3 protein: CASSPPETYEQYF; CDR3 DNA: TGTGCCAGCTCACCACCCGAAACCTACGAGCAGTACTTC; clone size: many; J gene: TRBJ2-7; CDR3 length: 13; D gene: NA; V gene: TRBV18
CDR3 protein: CASSLGWSSTDTQYF; CDR3 DNA: TGTGCCAGCAGCCTAGGGTGGTCTAGCACAGATACGCAGTATTTT; clone size: many; J gene: TRBJ2-3; CDR3 length: 15; D gene: NA; V gene: TRBV7-3
CDR3 protein: CASSQAPLAGLYDEQYF; CDR3 DNA: TGTGCCAGCAGTCAAGCGCCGCTAGCGGGACTTTACGACGAGCAGTACTTC; clone size: NA; J gene: TRBJ2-7; CDR3 length: 17; D gene: TRBD2; V gene: TRBV6-1
CDR3 protein: CATSAPGGGMHEQYF; CDR3 DNA: TGTGCCACCAGTGCCCCGGGGGGGGGCATGCACGAGCAGTACTTC; clone size: NA; J gene: TRBJ2-7; CDR3 length: 15; D gene: TRBD2; V gene: TRBV24-1
CDR3 protein: CASSESTYEQYF; CDR3 DNA: TGTGCCAGCAGTGAAAGTACCTACGAGCAGTACTTC; clone size: many; J gene: TRBJ2-7; CDR3 length: 12; D gene: NA; V gene: TRBV2
CDR3 protein: CASSYSSGQYNEQFF; CDR3 DNA: TGTGCCAGCAGTTACTCCTCGGGGCAGTACAATGAGCAGTTCTTC; clone size: few; J gene: TRBJ2-1; CDR3 length: 15; D gene: NA; V gene: TRBV6-6
CDR3 protein: CASSFRQGGEKLFF; CDR3 DNA: TGTGCCAGCAGCTTCCGACAGGGGGGTGAAAAACTGTTTTTT; clone size: many; J gene: TRBJ1-4; CDR3 length: 14; D gene: TRBD1; V gene: TRBV11-2
CDR3 protein: CATSRGLTGAYEQYF; CDR3 DNA: TGTGCCACCAGCCGCGGACTAACGGGGGCCTACGAGCAGTACTTT; clone size: NA; J gene: TRBJ2-7; CDR3 length: 15; D gene: NA; V gene: TRBV15
CDR3 protein: CASSLGRGEGDEQFF; CDR3 DNA: TGTGCCAGCAGCTTAGGGCGGGGGGAGGGGGATGAGCAGTTCTTC; clone size: NA; J gene: TRBJ2-1; CDR3 length: 15; D gene: TRBD2; V gene: TRBV11-3
CDR3 protein: CASMRDRGTDTRYF; CDR3 DNA: TGCGCCAGCATGCGGGACCGAGGCACAGATACGCGGTATTTT; clone size: NA; J gene: TRBJ2-3; CDR3 length: 14; D gene: NA; V gene: TRBV5-1
CDR3 protein: CASTQGRGELFF; CDR3 DNA: TGCGCCAGCACACAGGGACGAGGGGAGCTGTTTTTT; clone size: many; J gene: TRBJ2-2; CDR3 length: 12; D gene: NA; V gene: TRBV10-2
CDR3 protein: CANSLGRGRTGGFDTQYF; CDR3 DNA: TGTGCGAACAGCTTAGGACGCGGGAGAACGGGGGGATTTGATACGCAGTATTTT; clone size: NA; J gene: TRBJ2-3; CDR3 length: 18; D gene: TRBD2; V gene: TRBV11-2
CDR3 protein: CASSVRGGGNEQFF; CDR3 DNA: TGTGCCAGCAGCGTTAGGGGGGGAGGGAATGAGCAGTTCTTC; clone size: many; J gene: TRBJ2-1; CDR3 length: 14; D gene: NA; V gene: TRBV13
CDR3 protein: CASSLAVERDLQPQHF; CDR3 DNA: TGTGCCAGCAGCTTAGCGGTCGAAAGGGATCTTCAGCCCCAGCATTTT; clone size: many; J gene: TRBJ1-5; CDR3 length: 16; D gene: NA; V gene: TRBV7-2
CDR3 protein: CASSSGLAGAVQYF; CDR3 DNA: TGTGCCAGCAGCTCCGGACTAGCGGGAGCGGTGCAGTACTTC; clone size: once; J gene: TRBJ2-7; CDR3 length: 14; D gene: TRBD2; V gene: TRBV11-3
CDR3 protein: CASSLISSPPLHF; CDR3 DNA: TGTGCCAGCAGTTTAATCTCTTCTCCACCCCTCCACTTT; clone size: NA; J gene: TRBJ1-6; CDR3 length: 13; D gene: NA; V gene: TRBV27
CDR3 protein: CASSLGNRDRARFNEKLFF; CDR3 DNA: TGCGCCAGCAGCTTGGGTAACCGGGACAGGGCCCGATTTAATGAAAAACTGTTTTTT; clone size: many; J gene: TRBJ1-4; CDR3 length: 19; D gene: TRBD1; V gene: TRBV5-1
CDR3 protein: CASSLRGWGENTIYF; CDR3 DNA: TGTGCCAGCAGCCTAAGGGGATGGGGCGAAAACACCATATATTTT; clone size: many; J gene: TRBJ1-3; CDR3 length: 15; D gene: NA; V gene: TRBV7-8
CDR3 protein: CASSYSKEGWLAADQETQYF; CDR3 DNA: TGTGCCAGCAGTTACTCGAAGGAGGGCTGGCTAGCGGCAGACCAAGAGACCCAGTACTTC; clone size: many; J gene: TRBJ2-5; CDR3 length: 20; D gene: TRBD2; V gene: TRBV6-6
CDR3 protein: CAWSVRQGVGTGALFF; CDR3 DNA: TGCGCCTGGAGTGTACGTCAGGGGGTTGGCACCGGGGCGCTGTTTTTT; clone size: NA; J gene: TRBJ2-2; CDR3 length: 16; D gene: TRBD1; V gene: TRBV30
CDR3 protein: CASSYSGFSTSHEQFF; CDR3 DNA: TGTGCCAGCAGTTACTCGGGGTTTTCGACTAGCCACGAGCAGTTCTTC; clone size: many; J gene: TRBJ2-1; CDR3 length: 16; D gene: TRBD2; V gene: TRBV6-5
CDR3 protein: CSAREDRELFF; CDR3 DNA: TGCAGTGCTAGAGAAGACAGGGAGCTGTTTTTT; clone size: once; J gene: TRBJ2-2; CDR3 length: 11; D gene: NA; V gene: TRBV20-1
CDR3 protein: CSAGRGRVYNEQFF; CDR3 DNA: TGCAGTGCTGGGCGGGGCAGGGTGTACAATGAGCAGTTCTTC; clone size: NA; J gene: TRBJ2-1; CDR3 length: 14; D gene: NA; V gene: TRBV20-1
CDR3 protein: CSALNRGLRGEQFF; CDR3 DNA: TGCAGTGCTCTTAACAGGGGGCTCAGGGGTGAGCAGTTCTTC; clone size: many; J gene: TRBJ2-1; CDR3 length: 14; D gene: TRBD1; V gene: TRBV20-1
CDR3 protein: CATKDGLAGGYEQYF; CDR3 DNA: TGTGCCACCAAGGACGGACTAGCGGGAGGATACGAGCAGTACTTC; clone size: many; J gene: TRBJ2-7; CDR3 length: 15; D gene: TRBD2; V gene: TRBV19